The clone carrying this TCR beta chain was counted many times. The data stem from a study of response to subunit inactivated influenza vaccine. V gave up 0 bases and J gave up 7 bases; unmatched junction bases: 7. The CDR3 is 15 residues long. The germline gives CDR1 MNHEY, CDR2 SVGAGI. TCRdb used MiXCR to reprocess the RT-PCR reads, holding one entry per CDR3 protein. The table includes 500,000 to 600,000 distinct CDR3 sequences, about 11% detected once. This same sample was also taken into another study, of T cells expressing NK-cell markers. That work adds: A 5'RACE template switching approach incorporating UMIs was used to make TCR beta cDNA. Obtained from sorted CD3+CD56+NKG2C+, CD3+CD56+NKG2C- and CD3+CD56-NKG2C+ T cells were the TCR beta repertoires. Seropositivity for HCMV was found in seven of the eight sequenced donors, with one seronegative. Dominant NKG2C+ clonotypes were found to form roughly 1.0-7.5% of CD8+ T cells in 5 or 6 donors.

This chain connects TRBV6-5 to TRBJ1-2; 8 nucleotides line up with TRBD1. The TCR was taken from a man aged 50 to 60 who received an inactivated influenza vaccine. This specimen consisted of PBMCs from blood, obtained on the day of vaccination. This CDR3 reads CASSYSGQGKLGYTF. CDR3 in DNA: TGTGCCAGCAGTTACTCCGGACAGGGCAAGCTTGGCTACACCTTC.